The 8 T cell receptor beta chains below were found in one sample sequenced in a study of control samples from healthy donors and cancer patients (dated by TCRdb to the early 2020s). Library construction relied on the immunoSEQ multiplex PCR assay. TCRdb carries this immuneACCESS record with in-frame sequences only. Its versions omit some clonotypes, under half of them owing to an unresolved V gene in the studies checked, with the rest unexplained. The sample profile shows some 150,000 clones; roughly 93% of them were found once. Of the sample, around 2.2% is held by the ten largest clones. Sequenced sample: blood. The receptors shown here come from a man aged 45-65 years in good health.

V usage is TRBV6-6 and J usage is TRBJ2-3; a possible D gene is TRBD1 (6 bases). The CDR3 loop spans 14 amino acids. CDR1 MNHNY and CDR2 SVGAGI come from the germline V gene (reference sequence). V lost 2 bases and J 2 bases, leaving 8 bases between the germline ends. CDR3 in DNA: TGTGCCAGCAGTTACGGACAGCACACAGATACGCAGTATTTT. This gives the protein CASSYGQHTDTQYF.

The chain couples TRBV5-1 to TRBJ2-3; D gene unclear. This CDR3 spans 18 amino acids. V lost 0 bases and J lost 2, with 19 bases in between. Germline V CDR1 and CDR2: SGHRS, YFSETQ. CDR3 nucleotide sequence: TGCGCCAGCAGCTTGGCAAGATCCGGGCTAGGATTCACAGATACGCAGTATTTT. Its protein is CASSLARSGLGFTDTQYF.

In DNA form, the CDR3 reads TGTGCCAGCAGCGCCCACAGGGGCGAGCAGTACTTC. Amino acids: CASSAHRGEQYF. The chain combines TRBV9 with TRBJ2-7, with 7 bases lining up with TRBD1. CDR1 and CDR2 (germline): SGDLS, YYNGEE. The length of the CDR3 is 12 residues. J lost 6 bases, V lost 3 bases, and 3 bases had no gene match.

This CDR3 reads CASRLTGKHGYTF. The CDR3 DNA reads TGTGCCAGCAGGTTGACAGGGAAACATGGCTACACCTTC. This chain links TRBV11-2 with TRBJ1-2; 7 nucleotides agree with TRBD1. This CDR3 has 13 residues. Germline V gene data show CDR1 as SGHAT and CDR2 as FQNNGV. Unmatched junction bases numbered 7, after V lost 6 bases and J lost 6 bases.

The chain is built from TRBV3-1 (or the pseudogene TRBV3-2) and TRBJ1-6, with 7 bases aligning to TRBD1. The CDR3 sequence is 15 residues long. The V gene end was trimmed by 5 bases and the J gene end by 2 bases; junction bases not matched to a gene: 3. Germline CDR1 reads LGHDT; CDR2 reads YNNKEL (reference sequence). CDR3 DNA sequence: TGTGCCAGCAGCGGCAGGGGGGCCTATAATTCACCCCTCCACTTT. Translation: CASSGRGAYNSPLHF.

The V and J genes are TRBV27 and TRBJ2-5; TRBD2 agrees at 14 bases. Germline CDR1 MNHEY, CDR2 SMNVEV (reference sequence). V lost 6 bases, J lost 2 bases, and 5 bases stayed unmatched. This CDR3 has 16 residues. The CDR3 DNA sequence: TGTGCCAGCAGCCCGACTAGCGGGAGGGGACAAGAGACCCAGTACTTC. Its protein is CASSPTSGRGQETQYF.

The V gene is TRBV5-6, the J gene TRBJ1-2; D gene unclear. The CDR3 is 13 amino acids. The ends were cut back, 1 base at V and 2 bases at J, with 6 bases in the middle. Germline V gene lookup returns CDR1 SGHDT and CDR2 YYEEEE. In DNA, the CDR3 is TGTGCCAGCAGCTTGTCACAAAACTATGGCTACACCTTC. Amino acids: CASSLSQNYGYTF.

This chain uses TRBV9 with TRBJ1-3; 7 bases are a match to TRBD1. After removal of 0 bases from V and 0 bases from J, the junction contained 3 bases not matched to a gene. The germline gives CDR1 SGDLS, CDR2 YYNGEE. The CDR3 extends over 16 amino acids. CDR3 bases: TGTGCCAGCAGCGTAGGGGGACAGAGCTCTGGAAACACCATATATTTT. Translating gives CASSVGGQSSGNTIYF. Full variable domain (rest looked up from reference TRBV9 and TRBJ1-3): DSGVTQTPKHLITATGQRVTLRCSPRSGDLSVYWYQQSLDQGLQFLIQYYNGEERAKGNILERFSAQQFPDLHSELNLSSLELGDSALYFCASSVGGQSSGNTIYFGEGSWLTVV.